This T cell receptor beta chain comes out of a study of T-cell memory formation after mild COVID-19. TCRdb re-called the 5' RACE reads with MiXCR, one entry per CDR3 protein. In the table there are about 270,000 distinct CDR3 sequences, about 20% of which are singletons. This CDR3 spans 18 amino acids. With V trimmed by 1 base and J by 4 bases, 13 bases remained unmatched. CDR1 is DFQATT and CDR2 is SNEGSKA in the germline V gene (reference sequence). The clonotype comes from a man in his late teens or twenties who had mild COVID-19 (a few samples of this study predate the infection). Cell type and time point are not known. What was sequenced was PBMCs or a T cell subset sorted from them (not recorded which). The chain is built from TRBV20-1 and TRBJ2-2; the match to TRBD1 covers 9 bases. Here the CDR3 DNA reads TGCAGTGCTAGAGCCGGGACAGGGATGGGCCTGGGCACCGGGGAGCTGTTTTTT. This translates into CSARAGTGMGLGTGELFF.